The 11 T cell receptor beta chains given below trace back to one sample, sequenced in a study of blood T cells in healthy people across ages. Together with a sample-barcoded 5' primer, a J-beta primer mix was included in a second PCR lasting about 7 to 11 cycles. TCRdb re-called the 5' RACE reads with MiXCR, one entry per CDR3 protein. The data hold approximately 760,000 distinct CDR3 sequences, with roughly 25% observed a single time. Another study also made use of these data, one on T cells of mothers and their children.

Sequenced material: blood. The receptors originated from a boy aged 5-17 years in good health.

The sample holds many counts of this clonotype. The chain links TRBV5-1 to TRBJ2-5; either TRBD1 or TRBD2 may fit D (6 bases each). The better agreement between TRBJ2-7 and the DNA end casts doubt on the J call. Per the germline V gene, CDR1 is SGHRS and CDR2 is YFSETQ. The CDR3 has 15 residues. CDR3 sequence: CASSLEGGSSYEQYF. CDR3 bases: TGCGCCAGCAGCTTGGAGGGGGGAAGCTCCTACGAGCAGTACTTC.

This sequence joins TRBV14 and TRBJ2-5, with unresolved D. This CDR3 spans 15 amino acids. Germline CDR1 reads SGHDN; CDR2 reads FVKESK. V lost 4 bases, J lost 2 bases, and 14 bases lay in between. This CDR3 reads CASSLSQGPQETQYF. The CDR3 DNA sequence: TGTGCCAGCAGCCTTTCCCAAGGACCGCAAGAGACCCAGTACTTC.

CDR3 loop: CASSVGTSATDTQYF. CDR3 sequence (DNA): TGTGCCAGCAGCGTTGGGACTAGCGCCACAGATACGCAGTATTTT. The rearrangement joins TRBV9 to TRBJ2-3; 10 bases agree with TRBD2. CDR3 length: 15 amino acids. Germline trimming cut 2 bases from V and 2 bases from J; bases unmatched to any gene: 2. The germline V gene has CDR1 SGDLS and CDR2 YYNGEE.

The chain is built from TRBV29-1 and TRBJ2-2, with a possible D match to TRBD1 (5 bases). The V end lost 7 bases, the J end lost 2 bases, and 11 bases lay between the germline ends. CDR3 size: 13 residues. From germline, CDR1 is SQVTM and CDR2 ANQGSEA. CDR3 sequence: CSGRTYNTGELFF. CDR3 nucleotide sequence: TGCAGCGGCAGGACATATAACACCGGGGAGCTGTTTTTT.

V and J are TRBV7-9 and TRBJ1-1, with TRBD1 matching 10 bases. Germline V gene sequence: CDR1 SEHNR, CDR2 FQNEAQ (reference sequence). The J segment lost 1 base and the V segment lost 5 bases, leaving 4 bases of the junction unmatched. The CDR3 is 15 residues long. CDR3 residues: CASSAGQGRNTEAFF. CDR3 sequence (DNA): TGTGCCAGCAGCGCGGGACAGGGGAGGAACACTGAAGCTTTCTTT.

This clonotype was counted only a few times. This sequence joins TRBV29-1 and TRBJ2-7, with TRBD1 as a possible D gene (6 bases). In germline, CDR1 is SQVTM, CDR2 ANQGSEA. The CDR3 extends over 13 amino acids. V lost 1 base, J lost 3 bases, and 10 bases lay in between. In nucleotides, the CDR3 is TGCAGCGTTGAAGTACAGGGTAGCTACGAGCAGTACTTC. This codes for CSVEVQGSYEQYF.

This clonotype has more than one count but fewer than ten. The chain joins TRBV9 to TRBJ2-1, with TRBD2 identical over 7 bases. CDR1 is SGDLS, CDR2 YYNGEE, per germline. The CDR3 consists of 15 residues. V was pared by 0 bases and J by 5 bases, with 5 bases of the junction left unmatched. The CDR3 region is CASSVVTSAHNEQFF. The CDR3 DNA sequence: TGTGCCAGCAGCGTAGTAACTAGCGCACACAATGAGCAGTTCTTC.

This clonotype was seen a few times. J is TRBJ2-3 and V is TRBV3-1, with D possibly being TRBD1 (5 bases). V lost 4 bases and J lost 2, with 13 bases in between. There are 15 residues in the CDR3. Germline V gene sequence: CDR1 LGHDT, CDR2 YNNKEL (reference sequence). The CDR3 DNA follows: TGTGCCAGCAGCCCAAGACAGACCTCCACAGATACGCAGTATTTT. Amino acids: CASSPRQTSTDTQYF.

This clonotype occurred a few times. The V and J genes are TRBV13 and TRBJ2-5, with 10 bases fitting TRBD2. In germline, CDR1 is PRHDT, CDR2 FYEKMQ (reference sequence). V lost 3 bases and J lost 4; bases outside the gene matches: 8. The CDR3 covers 16 residues. CDR3 region: CASSFRAGGPRETQYF. CDR3 coding DNA: TGTGCCAGCAGCTTTAGAGCGGGGGGGCCCAGAGAGACCCAGTACTTC.

This clonotype came up a few times. The chain has TRBV14 and TRBJ2-7; D may be TRBD2 (6 bases). The J call may be wrong; the DNA end is better matched by TRBJ2-1. The CDR3 has 13 residues. Germline CDR1 is SGHDN and CDR2 is FVKESK. CDR3 DNA: TGTGCCAGCAGCCAACACGGGAGCTATGAGCAGTTCTTC. It translates to CASSQHGSYEQFF.

V is TRBV10-2 and J is TRBJ1-5; D remains ambiguous. There are 16 residues in the CDR3. Germline V gene lookup returns CDR1 WSHSY and CDR2 SAAADI. V lost 4 bases and J lost 0, with 13 bases in between. The CDR3 here is CASSVSGMYSNQPQHF. The DNA of the CDR3 is TGCGCCAGCAGTGTTTCGGGAATGTATAGCAATCAGCCCCAGCATTTT.